This paragraph covers one T cell receptor (beta chain) sequence. Its antigen is unknown. The source of the sample is a study of T-cell memory formation after mild COVID-19. Regarding the study as a whole: Nothing showed for sure that second-wave clones peaking on day 37 were SARS-CoV-2 specific. There was a balanced CD4/CD8 profile in clones contracting day 15 to 85, and later expanders leaned CD4+.

Constant-segment primers and 5'RACE yielded cDNA libraries for TCR alpha and TCR beta, each carrying sample barcodes and UMIs. TCRdb re-derived calls from the 5' RACE reads in MiXCR, one entry per CDR3 protein. The table records tens of thousands of distinct CDR3 sequences, approximately 15% of them present only once. Trimming took 3 bases from V and 0 from J, leaving 9 bases between them. The CDR3 is 16 amino acids. In germline, CDR1 is KGHSH, CDR2 LQKENI. The sequencing input was PBMCs or a T cell subset sorted from them (not recorded which). V is TRBV18 and J is TRBJ2-6; tentative D call: TRBD2 (5 bases). This sequence originates from a young man who had mild COVID-19 (a few samples of this study predate the infection). Cell type and time point are not known. In DNA form, the CDR3 reads TGTGCCAGCTCACCGACGGGATACTCTGGGGCCAACGTCCTGACTTTC. Protein: CASSPTGYSGANVLTF.